This T cell receptor beta chain was captured in a study of T cell responses to AZD1222 COVID-19 vaccine. CDR3 length equals 14 residues. CDR1 and CDR2 (germline): SQVTM, ANQGSEA. Trimming at V came to 7 bases and at J to 1 base, leaving 5 bases not matched to a gene. Study-wide findings and caveats: Reports say nearly half of spike-specific TCRs go after unmutated variant regions. Repertoires were collected only later (after the peak T cell response had occurred). Vaccination with two AZD1222 doses was followed by a rise in Spike-specific TCR breadth and depth. Donor demographics were predominantly white British with a female majority; clonal diversity may be underestimated.

Remarks on this clone: Its antigen is not identified.

Sequenced by immunoSEQ multiplex PCR; TCRdb stores in-frame clones only, minus some. The repertoire holds more than 85,000 clones, about 83% seen once, with 2.5% to 4% in the top ten. The clonotype originates from an adult in good health. The genes are TRBV29-1 and TRBJ1-1, with 11 bases lining up with TRBD1. This material consisted of peripheral blood, taken on day 0 of AZD1222 vaccination. The CDR3 DNA reads TGCAGCGGTGGGACAGGGGGTCGGAACACTGAAGCTTTCTTT. It translates to CSGGTGGRNTEAFF.